This T cell receptor beta chain was captured in a study of blood T cell repertoires in COVID-19. On the study more broadly: Sample material is recorded as cDNA or gDNA derived from T cells, B-cell-depleted T cells, or PBMCs.

Study processing details: Quantification of nucleated cells was approximated via reference gene primer amplification. Assay: immunoSEQ multiplex PCR; the TCRdb copy retains only in-frame clones and omits some. Clonal size and the V and J genes are those of that table, whereas D and trimming came from the DNA. The table lists approximately 97,000 clones, 92% of them singletons. Trimming took off 2 bases at V and 0 bases at J, with 11 bases between the two ends. The CDR3 spans 16 residues. Germline CDR1 MNHEY, CDR2 SVGAGI. Sequenced input: peripheral blood. The TCR was taken from a woman aged 45 to 65 with COVID-19, enrolled during active disease. The chain couples TRBV6-5 to TRBJ1-3; D remains ambiguous. The CDR3 nucleotides read TGTGCCAGCAGTTACCCCGACTTTGTCTCTGGAAACACCATATATTTT. Translation gives CASSYPDFVSGNTIYF.